This passage covers 25 T cell receptor beta chains from one sample sequenced in a study of a mutant IDH1 vaccine in newly diagnosed glioma. This sample's time point: week 35, safety follow-up. In every dose of vaccine, 300 ug of mutant IDH1 20-mer peptide was given alongside topical imiquimod. Generated by immunoSEQ multiplex PCR, the TCRdb table keeps only in-frame clones and is missing some. The table has about 68,000 clones, 80% to 85% seen once; the top ten hold about an eighth. Their antigen targets remain unknown. This specimen was PBMCs, taken from a glioma patient whose treatment included an IDH1 peptide vaccine. These TCRs come from a young man with glioma.

The CDR3 DNA follows: TGCAGCGCTCAAGGGACAGCCATCCTCCCGACCTATGGCTACACCTTC. Protein product: CSAQGTAILPTYGYTF. The chain combines TRBV29-1 with TRBJ1-2; 7 bases are a match to TRBD1. The CDR3 spans 16 residues. J lost 4 bases, V lost 7 bases, and 18 bases had no gene match. Germline CDR1 is SQVTM and CDR2 is ANQGSEA.

V and J are TRBV7-9 and TRBJ2-3; D is perhaps TRBD1 (6 bases). V dropped 4 bases and J dropped 0 bases, with 11 bases sitting between them. The CDR3 consists of 15 residues. Germline lookup yields CDR1 SEHNR and CDR2 FQNEAQ (reference sequence). The CDR3 DNA reads TGTGCCAGCAGCTCCCGGGACAAAAGCACAGATACGCAGTATTTT. Translating gives CASSSRDKSTDTQYF. Variable domain in full (rest from reference TRBV7-9 and TRBJ2-3): DTGVSQNPRHKITKRGQNVTFRCDPISEHNRLYWYRQTLGQGPEFLTYFQNEAQLEKSRLLSDRFSAERPKGSFSTLEIQRTEQGDSAMYLCASSSRDKSTDTQYFGPGTRLTVL.

This clone came up a few times. The V gene is TRBV5-1, the J gene TRBJ1-1; TRBD1 agrees at 7 bases. The CDR3 consists of 15 residues. Germline assignment: CDR1 SGHRS and CDR2 YFSETQ. Unmatched junction bases numbered 2, after V lost 0 bases and J lost 0 bases. DNA of the CDR3: TGCGCCAGCAGCTTGGGGGGGACAGTGAACACTGAAGCTTTCTTT. This sequence encodes CASSLGGTVNTEAFF.

V gene TRBV6-5 combines with J gene TRBJ1-3; D not resolved. The germline V gene has CDR1 MNHEY and CDR2 SVGAGI. This CDR3 is built from 15 residues. V dropped 6 bases and J dropped 0 bases, with 12 bases sitting between them. CDR3 bases: TGTGCCAGCAGCCTAAGAAGAGACTCTGGAAACACCATATATTTT. Its protein is CASSLRRDSGNTIYF.

V and J are TRBV4-2 and TRBJ2-7, with unresolved D. V dropped 1 base and J dropped 0 bases, with 10 bases sitting between them. Germline V gene data show CDR1 as LGHNA and CDR2 as YNFKEQ. The CDR3 consists of 15 residues. This chain's CDR3 is CASSQVAPGSYEQYF. For the CDR3, the DNA is TGTGCCAGCAGCCAAGTTGCACCCGGCTCCTACGAGCAGTACTTC.

This chain joins TRBV14 and TRBJ1-3; 7 bases fit TRBD1. The CDR3 spans 15 residues. V shed 2 bases and J 4 bases; nucleotides not matched to a gene: 5. Germline V gene lookup returns CDR1 SGHDN and CDR2 FVKESK. The CDR3 DNA follows: TGTGCCAGCAGCCAACCAGGGGGAAGAGGAAACACCATATATTTT. This encodes CASSQPGGRGNTIYF.

V usage is TRBV4-2 and J usage is TRBJ2-5; D not resolved. The germline gives CDR1 LGHNA, CDR2 YNFKEQ. Deletions cut 5 bases from V and 4 bases from J, with 11 bases between. This CDR3 spans 13 amino acids. The chain's CDR3 is CASSVSVRETQYF. In DNA form, the CDR3 reads TGTGCCAGCAGCGTCAGTGTTAGAGAGACCCAGTACTTC.

This sequence joins TRBV7-2 and TRBJ2-3; tentatively, D is TRBD2 (5 bases). Germline V CDR1 and CDR2: SGHTA, FQGNSA. The CDR3 has 16 amino acids. Trimming stripped 5 bases from V and 1 base from J, with 16 bases between. In DNA form, the CDR3 reads TGTGCCAGCAGCGCCCGGACTCGCTTAGGCACAGATACGCAGTATTTT. Amino acids: CASSARTRLGTDTQYF.

The rearrangement joins TRBV19 to TRBJ1-5; the match to TRBD1 covers 7 bases. This CDR3 has 18 residues. Germline assignment: CDR1 LNHDA and CDR2 SQIVND (reference sequence). V shed 4 bases, J shed 1 base, and the junction held 13 bases outside the gene matches. The CDR3 DNA reads TGTGCCAGTAGTAAACAGGGGTCCGGTGGTTGGAGCAATCAGCCCCAGCATTTT. Protein: CASSKQGSGGWSNQPQHF. Full variable domain (rest looked up from reference TRBV19 and TRBJ1-5): DGGITQSPKYLFRKEGQNVTLSCEQNLNHDAMYWYRQDPGQGLRLIYYSQIVNDFQKGDIAEGYSVSREKKESFPLTVTSAQKNPTAFYLCASSKQGSGGWSNQPQHFGDGTRLSIL.

The V and J genes are TRBV18 and TRBJ1-4; TRBD1 agrees at 9 bases. V shed 1 base and J 7 bases; nucleotides not matched to a gene: 10. CDR3 size: 17 residues. Germline values: CDR1 KGHSH, CDR2 LQKENI. In nucleotides, the CDR3 is TGTGCCAGCTCACCACAAACAGGGGGCGCGTCGAGTGAAAAACTGTTTTTT. Encoded protein: CASSPQTGGASSEKLFF.

V usage is TRBV30 and J usage is TRBJ2-7; 8 bases align to TRBD2. The CDR3 has 16 amino acids. Per germline, CDR1 GTSNPN and CDR2 SVGIG (reference sequence). J gave up 4 bases and V 0 bases, and 11 bases lay outside the gene matches. The CDR3 protein is CAWSVLGLAGEYEQYF. The CDR3 nucleotides read TGTGCCTGGAGTGTACTAGGGCTAGCGGGTGAATACGAGCAGTACTTC.

Judged by abundance, this clone is medium-sized. The V and J genes are TRBV6-1 and TRBJ1-5; TRBD1 agrees at 10 bases. The ends lost 7 bases at V and 9 bases at J; junction bases unmatched: 12. CDR3 length: 15 amino acids. Per the germline V gene, CDR1 is MNHNS and CDR2 is SASEGT. DNA of the CDR3: TGTGCCAGCACCACGGGACAGGGGAGTCCATCGCCCCAGCATTTT. This codes for CASTTGQGSPSPQHF.

The chain employs TRBV28 and TRBJ1-6; D might be TRBD1 (6 bases). The CDR3 length is 16 residues. V was pared by 4 bases and J by 0 bases, with 10 bases between. CDR1 is MDHEN, CDR2 SYDVKM, per germline. The CDR3 region has the DNA TGTGCCAGCAGTTCACTAGGGGGCTCCTATAATTCACCCCTCCACTTT. Amino acid sequence: CASSSLGGSYNSPLHF.

The gene calls are TRBV7-8 and TRBJ1-1, with 10 bases matching TRBD1. V shed 2 bases, J shed 7 bases, and the junction held 7 bases outside the gene matches. The CDR3 runs 15 residues. Germline loops: CDR1 SGHVS, CDR2 FQNEAQ. CDR3 protein: CASSLPGQGSFEAFF. DNA of the CDR3: TGTGCCAGCAGCTTACCGGGACAGGGGTCCTTTGAAGCTTTCTTT.

This chain links TRBV27 with TRBJ1-2; 9 nucleotides align to TRBD1. V shed 6 bases, J shed 0 bases, and the junction held 2 bases outside the gene matches. Germline-derived CDR1 and CDR2 are MNHEY and SMNVEV (reference sequence). The CDR3 sequence is 14 residues long. The CDR3 bases are TGTGCCAGCAGGGACAGGGGCCCTAACTATGGCTACACCTTC. It specifies CASRDRGPNYGYTF.

This sequence joins TRBV6-1 and TRBJ1-2, with D possibly matching TRBD1 (5 bases). CDR3 length equals 14 residues. Trimming pared 6 bases from V and 8 bases from J, leaving 19 bases between. Per germline, CDR1 MNHNS and CDR2 SASEGT. CDR3 in DNA: TGTGCCAGCAGCCTTTCCGAGGGGTTGTTAGGCTACACCTTC. Its translation: CASSLSEGLLGYTF.

The chain links TRBV2 to TRBJ2-7, with D tentatively TRBD1 (5 bases). Germline V CDR1 and CDR2: SNHLY, FYNNEI. V lost 8 bases and J 1 base, leaving 18 bases between the germline ends. CDR3 length: 15 residues. As DNA, the CDR3 is TGTGCCAGCCGGATGGGCAGGACAACTTCCTACGAGCAGTACTTC. Translation gives CASRMGRTTSYEQYF.

This clone came up once. One end of the junction does not line up with germline, which may come from a read error. The V and J genes are TRBV5-4 and TRBJ2-5; D is perhaps TRBD2 (6 bases). From germline, CDR1 is SGHNT and CDR2 YYREEE (reference sequence). This CDR3 spans 14 amino acids. CDR3 nucleotides: TGTGCCAGCAACTTGGAGGGTCACAGTAAGACCCAGTACTTC. Translating gives CASNLEGHSKTQYF. Looking up the rest from reference TRBV5-4 and TRBJ2-5 gives the full variable domain: ETGVTQSPTHLIKTRGQQVTLRCSSQSGHNTVSWYQQALGQGPQFIFQYYREEENGRGNFPPRFSGLQFPNYSSELNVNALELDDSALYLCASNLEGHSKTQYFGPGTRLLVL.

The CDR3 sequence: CASSPRRGEGEQYF. The CDR3 coding sequence is TGTGCCAGCTCACCAAGGAGGGGGGAGGGCGAGCAGTACTTC. The V gene is TRBV18, the J gene TRBJ2-7, with D tentatively TRBD2 (7 bases). Germline V gives CDR1 KGHSH, CDR2 LQKENI. CDR3 size: 14 residues. Trimming stripped 2 bases from V and 6 bases from J, with 14 bases between. Based on the CDR3 plus reference TRBV18 and TRBJ2-7, the full variable domain is NAGVMQNPRHLVRRRGQEARLRCSPMKGHSHVYWYRQLPEEGLKFMVYLQKENIIDESGMPKERFSAEFPKEGPSILRIQQVVRGDSAAYFCASSPRRGEGEQYFGPGTRLTVT.

This chain connects TRBV5-1 to TRBJ1-1; no reliable D call. The CDR3 runs 12 residues. Germline V gives CDR1 SGHRS, CDR2 YFSETQ. Trimming cost V 4 bases and J 3 bases, with 7 bases left between them. The CDR3 sequence is CASSQIDTEAFF. CDR3 DNA: TGCGCCAGCAGCCAGATCGACACTGAAGCTTTCTTT.

The J gene is TRBJ2-1, the V gene TRBV6-1; 7 bases align to TRBD2. This CDR3 has 14 residues. In germline, CDR1 is MNHNS, CDR2 SASEGT. After removal of 3 bases from V and 6 bases from J, the junction contained 5 bases not matched to a gene. This CDR3 is CASSESGESNEQFF. CDR3 DNA: TGTGCCAGCAGTGAGAGCGGGGAGAGCAATGAGCAGTTCTTC.

V gene TRBV10-3 combines with J gene TRBJ2-7, with a tentative D call TRBD1 (6 bases). Trimming cost V 7 bases and J 0 bases, with 13 bases left between them. The CDR3 contains 14 residues. Germline V lookup: CDR1 ENHRY, CDR2 SYGVKD. The CDR3 nucleotides read TGTGCCATCACCTTGGACAGCAACTCCTACGAGCAGTACTTC. It translates to CAITLDSNSYEQYF.

V is TRBV7-9 and J is TRBJ1-2; 8 nucleotides line up with TRBD1. The CDR3 totals 14 residues. Germline trimming cut 5 bases from V and 7 bases from J; bases unmatched to any gene: 9. Germline loops: CDR1 SEHNR, CDR2 FQNEAQ (reference sequence). CDR3 loop: CASSPWTGLGGYTF. CDR3 DNA sequence: TGTGCCAGCAGCCCATGGACAGGGCTGGGTGGCTACACCTTC.

V gene TRBV4-3 combines with J gene TRBJ2-7; weak D call: TRBD2 (5 bases). V dropped 4 bases and J dropped 1 base, with 8 bases sitting between them. Germline V gene data show CDR1 as LGHNA and CDR2 as YSLEER. This CDR3 has 13 amino acids. CDR3 in amino acids: CASSPGISYEQYF. DNA of the CDR3: TGCGCCAGCAGCCCCGGGATTTCCTACGAGCAGTACTTC.

The chain is built from TRBV18 and TRBJ2-6, with a tentative D call TRBD1 (5 bases). Germline CDR1 reads KGHSH; CDR2 reads LQKENI. The ends were cut back, 4 bases at V and 1 base at J, with 8 bases in the middle. The length of the CDR3 is 15 residues. The CDR3 coding sequence is TGTGCCAGCTCACAGACAGTGTCTGGGGCCAACGTCCTGACTTTC. Residues: CASSQTVSGANVLTF.